A selection of T cell receptor beta chains follows, all from one sample in a study of blood T cell repertoires in COVID-19. The data were produced by immunoSEQ multiplex PCR, yet TCRdb's version contains in-frame clones alone and is incomplete. Among some 290,000 clones listed, about nine tenths were seen once. The specimen was peripheral blood. Receptors were obtained from a woman aged 45-65 years who had recovered from COVID-19. CDR3s include the opening cysteine and the closing phenylalanine or tryptophan. Size is stated for part of the rows, as once, few or many counts, or as a class when the clone is expanded.

j_call clone_size v_call cdr3_aa
TRBJ1-1 NA TRBV6-5 CASSKYPDRVTEAFF
TRBJ2-7 NA TRBV29-1 CSVEGLGGDEQYF
TRBJ2-7 NA TRBV9 CASSLGLGTYEQYF
TRBJ1-1 NA TRBV29-1 CSTQGHLNMNTEAFF
TRBJ2-3 NA TRBV11-2 CASSRTSGRSDTQYF
TRBJ2-3 NA TRBV5-1 CASSFSGQQITDTQYF
TRBJ1-5 NA TRBV19 CASSRDINQPQHF
TRBJ1-2 many TRBV19 CASERSTGEQRHGYTF
TRBJ1-2 NA TRBV9 CASSPRGQADGYTF
TRBJ1-2 NA TRBV7-9 CASSPGPGQGGLGYGYTF
TRBJ2-1 NA TRBV5-1 CASSPGLAGYNEQFF
TRBJ2-1 NA TRBV9 CASSLGLAGALYNEQFF
TRBJ1-3 NA TRBV6-5 CASSYLSGNTIYF
TRBJ1-5 once TRBV7-2 CASSLARRGGSGNQPQHF
TRBJ1-1 NA TRBV19 CASKIQGAYGTEAFF
TRBJ2-3 NA TRBV2 CASSAQGRATDTQYF
TRBJ2-7 NA TRBV5-4 CASSPPPGERVHYEQYF
TRBJ2-1 once TRBV9 CASSVTLMGLAGVGDYNEQFF
TRBJ2-1 NA TRBV5-1 CASSLLGGGGHYNEQFF
TRBJ2-7 NA TRBV5-6 CASSLGSGGIYEQYF
TRBJ1-6 NA TRBV14 CASSQGYGPGPLHF
TRBJ2-4 NA TRBV19 CASSGSGVNIQYF
TRBJ2-7 NA TRBV9 CASSVGVQAFHEQYF
TRBJ1-1 NA TRBV4-3 CASSQDSEGVNTEAFF
TRBJ2-2 NA TRBV9 CASSSAGSTGELFF
TRBJ1-1 NA TRBV7-9 CASSLASSDTVNTEAFF
TRBJ1-4 NA TRBV28 CASTRQLNEKLFF
TRBJ2-7 NA TRBV7-2 CASSSLWEGYEQYF
TRBJ2-7 few TRBV7-6 CASSLGVRAYEQYF
TRBJ1-4 NA TRBV25-1 CASSYTADTHNEKLFF
TRBJ2-3 NA TRBV7-2 CASSHQAKEVKSTDTQYF